The rows below give T cell receptor beta chains drawn from one sample of a study of shared clonotypes between healthy human individuals. Assay: immunoSEQ multiplex PCR; the TCRdb copy retains only in-frame clones and omits some. The sample lists some 2,000,000 clones, approximately 95% occurring once. The specimen was naive CD8+ T cells sorted from blood. The receptor source for this set is a young man in good health. Both conserved end residues are part of each CDR3. The D gene is left open where the match is weak. Size is omitted from some rows. Given values are once, few, many or a class for expanded clones.

>TRBV5-1|TRBJ1-2|NA|TRBD1
TGCGCCAGCAGCTTGGAACAGGGGGCTGAGGGCTACACCTTC
CASSLEQGAEGYTF
>TRBV27|TRBJ2-1|once|NA
TGTGCCAGCCTTTACAGTAATGAGCAGTTCTTC
CASLYSNEQFF
>TRBV11-2|TRBJ2-1|once|TRBD2
TGTGCCAGCAGCTTAGCGAGCGGGACCAGCTCCTACAATGAGCAGTTCTTC
CASSLASGTSSYNEQFF
>TRBV27|TRBJ1-5|NA|NA
TGTGCCAGCAGTCGGCCCCAGCATTTT
CASSRPQHF
>TRBV19|TRBJ2-7|NA|NA
TGTGCCAGTAGTATAGGCGGAGGCTCCTACGAGCAGTACTTC
CASSIGGGSYEQYF
>TRBV5-1|TRBJ2-7|NA|NA
TGCGCCAGCAGCTTGTCAGCGGACTCCTACGAGCAGTACTTC
CASSLSADSYEQYF
>TRBV28|TRBJ1-5|few|NA
TGTGCCAGCAGTTTAAGTATCCAGCCCCAGCATTTT
CASSLSIQPQHF
>TRBV9|TRBJ2-3|NA|NA
TGTGCCAGCAGCGTAGGGAATAGCGGAGTTACAGATACGCAGTATTTT
CASSVGNSGVTDTQYF
>TRBV9|TRBJ2-1|NA|NA
TGTGCCAGCAGCCCCCCCGGGCGGGGAGCCTACAATGAGCAGTTCTTC
CASSPPGRGAYNEQFF
>TRBV9|TRBJ2-7|once|NA
TGTGCCAGCAGCGTAGAACAGGGCCACGAGCAGTACTTC
CASSVEQGHEQYF
>TRBV6-1|TRBJ2-1|NA|NA
TGTGCCAGCAGTGGAGCCTTTGGCTCCTACAATGAGCAGTTCTTC
CASSGAFGSYNEQFF
>TRBV4-3|TRBJ2-7|NA|TRBD2
TGCGCCAGCAGCGTAAGATATCCCCTAGCGGGAAGAGCCTACGAGCAGTACTTC
CASSVRYPLAGRAYEQYF
>TRBV7-9|TRBJ2-5|once|NA
TGTGCCAGCAGCTTGATTCCGAGCGTAGAGACCCAGTACTTC
CASSLIPSVETQYF
>TRBV5-1|TRBJ2-1|NA|NA
TGCGCCAGCAGCCCGCCGCGCGGGGTGATGAATGAGCAGTTCTTC
CASSPPRGVMNEQFF
>TRBV2|TRBJ2-7|NA|NA
TGTGCCAGCAGTGAAGCGCTTGGACGCGAGCAGTACTTC
CASSEALGREQYF
>TRBV27|TRBJ1-5|NA|NA
TGTGCCAGCAGTTTCCGGACAGAACGCAATCAGCCCCAGCATTTT
CASSFRTERNQPQHF
>TRBV2|TRBJ2-5|NA|NA
TGTGCCGCTGGGGGTCATGAAGAGACCCAGTACTTC
CAAGGHEETQYF
>TRBV5-6|TRBJ1-5|once|NA
TGTGCCAGCAGACCCGAGAATGAGGGGCGCAATCAGCCCCAGCATTTT
CASRPENEGRNQPQHF
>TRBV7-2|TRBJ2-7|NA|TRBD2
TGTGCCAGCAGCCCCTTGGCGGGAGGTATCGAGCAGTACTTC
CASSPLAGGIEQYF
>TRBV7-8|TRBJ1-2|NA|NA
TGTGCCAGCAGCTTAAGGGGAGGGTCGAACTATGGCTACACCTTC
CASSLRGGSNYGYTF
>TRBV27|TRBJ2-7|NA|TRBD2
TGTGCCAGCAGTTTATCCGGCGGGGGATACTACGAGCAGTACTTC
CASSLSGGGYYEQYF
>TRBV13|TRBJ1-3|NA|NA
TGTGCCAGCAGCTCTGTAATGTCTGGAAACACCATATATTTT
CASSSVMSGNTIYF
>TRBV30|TRBJ1-1|NA|NA
TGTGCCTGGAGTGTAAGCTCGCGCAACACTGAAGCTTTCTTT
CAWSVSSRNTEAFF
>TRBV9|TRBJ1-3|NA|NA
TGTGCCAGCAGCGCCGAGAGCTCTGGAAACACCATATATTTT
CASSAESSGNTIYF
>TRBV5-6|TRBJ2-7|once|NA
TGTGCCAGCAGCTGGGAGAACTACGAGCAGTACTTC
CASSWENYEQYF
>TRBV27|TRBJ2-7|NA|TRBD1
TGTGCCAGCAGTTGGGGGACAGGGGAGGGTTACGAGCAGTACTTC
CASSWGTGEGYEQYF
>TRBV7-8|TRBJ2-2|NA|NA
TGTGCCAGCAGCCCCCACAAATCCTCCGGGGAGCTGTTTTTT
CASSPHKSSGELFF
>TRBV7-6|TRBJ2-2|many|TRBD2
TGTGCCAGCAGCTTACCCGTTAGCGGGAGGGAGAACACCGGGGAGCTGTTTTTT
CASSLPVSGRENTGELFF
>TRBV4-1|TRBJ1-1|NA|TRBD1
TGCGCCAGCAGCCAACAGGGGGCGACTGAAGCTTTCTTT
CASSQQGATEAFF
>TRBV7-3|TRBJ2-3|NA|NA
TGTGCCAGCAGCTTATGGGGCACAGATACGCAGTATTTT
CASSLWGTDTQYF
>TRBV6-5|TRBJ2-7|NA|NA
TGTGCCAGCAGTTACTCGACTGAATTCTACGAGCAGTACTTC
CASSYSTEFYEQYF
>TRBV10-1|TRBJ1-1|once|NA
TGCGCCAGCAGCGCACAGGTGAACTCTGAAGCTTTCTTT
CASSAQVNSEAFF
>TRBV6-6|TRBJ2-3|NA|NA
TGTGCCAGCAGTTACCTCAGGTCCGATACGCAGTATTTT
CASSYLRSDTQYF
>TRBV6-5|TRBJ2-1|NA|NA
TGTGCCAGCAGAGCATACAATGAGCAGTTCTTC
CASRAYNEQFF
>TRBV5-6|TRBJ2-2|NA|NA
TGTGCCAGCAGCTTGGCCGATAGCCCCCCACGGCCCGGGGAGCTGTTTTTT
CASSLADSPPRPGELFF
>TRBV11-2|TRBJ2-5|NA|TRBD2
TGTGCCAGCAGCCCTAGACTAGCGGGAGGGCCGAAGGAGACCCAGTACTTC
CASSPRLAGGPKETQYF
>TRBV12-5|TRBJ1-2|NA|TRBD1
TGTGCTAGTGGTTTGGCCGGAGGGACAGACCCTAACTATGGCTACACCTTC
CASGLAGGTDPNYGYTF
>TRBV19|TRBJ1-1|NA|NA
TGTGCCAGTTGGGAGCGGGGCGAGGGCACTGAAGCTTTCTTT
CASWERGEGTEAFF
>TRBV6-5|TRBJ2-4|NA|TRBD2
TGTGCCAGCAGACCCGGGACTAGTTGGGACATTCAGTACTTC
CASRPGTSWDIQYF
>TRBV5-1|TRBJ2-7|NA|NA
TGCGCCAGCAGCTTGGCGGGTGGCGACTACGAGCAGTACTTC
CASSLAGGDYEQYF
>TRBV4-1|TRBJ2-5|NA|NA
TGCGCCAGCAGCGGCCGGGACGGTGAAGTTTGGGAGACCCAGTACTTC
CASSGRDGEVWETQYF
>TRBV7-9|TRBJ1-6|NA|NA
TGTGCCAGCAGCTTCTTGGGGGGTTCACCCCTCCACTTT
CASSFLGGSPLHF